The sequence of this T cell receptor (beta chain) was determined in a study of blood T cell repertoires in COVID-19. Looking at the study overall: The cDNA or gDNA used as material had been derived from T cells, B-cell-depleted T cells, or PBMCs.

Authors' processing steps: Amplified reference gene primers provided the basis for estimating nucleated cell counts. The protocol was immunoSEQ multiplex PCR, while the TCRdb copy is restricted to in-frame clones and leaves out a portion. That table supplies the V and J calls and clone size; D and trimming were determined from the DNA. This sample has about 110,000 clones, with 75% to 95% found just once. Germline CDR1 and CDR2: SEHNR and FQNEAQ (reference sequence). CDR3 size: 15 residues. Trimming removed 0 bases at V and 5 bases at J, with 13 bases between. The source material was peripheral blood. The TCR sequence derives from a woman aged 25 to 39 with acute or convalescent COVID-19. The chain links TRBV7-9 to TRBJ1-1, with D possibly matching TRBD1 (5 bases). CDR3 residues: CASSLAGQGGTEAFF. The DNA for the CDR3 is TGTGCCAGCAGCTTAGCGGGCCAGGGAGGGACTGAAGCTTTCTTT.